Each of the 20 T cell receptor beta chains below was sequenced from the same sample in a study of T cells in tuberculosis. Assay used: immunoSEQ multiplex PCR; TCRdb lists only in-frame clones, some missing. The sample includes tens of thousands of clones, over 85% of them seen just once. Source material: PBMCs. The receptors were gathered from a donor aged 5 to 30 with latent tuberculosis or without tuberculosis infection. Some clones in this sample may be carry-over from other donors' samples.

This clone was observed a single time. The chain recombines TRBV30 with TRBJ1-2, with D possibly being TRBD1 (6 bases). Germline CDR1 reads GTSNPN; CDR2 reads SVGIG (reference sequence). There are 13 residues in the CDR3. Trimming shortened V by 0 bases and J by 2 bases, and 7 bases separated the two germline ends. CDR3 region: CAWSVGQNYGYTF. The CDR3 region has the DNA TGTGCCTGGAGTGTAGGACAGAACTATGGCTACACCTTC.

The chain employs TRBV2 and TRBJ2-1, with D tentatively TRBD2 (6 bases). V was pared by 8 bases and J by 6 bases, with 17 bases between. The germline V gene has CDR1 SNHLY and CDR2 FYNNEI. The CDR3 loop spans 14 amino acids. The CDR3 spells CASGREPGGNEQFF. The CDR3 bases are TGTGCCAGCGGTCGGGAGCCCGGAGGCAATGAGCAGTTCTTC.

The rearrangement links TRBV30 to TRBJ2-2; no clear D gene. Germline V CDR1 and CDR2: GTSNPN, SVGIG (reference sequence). The V end lost 1 base, the J end lost 0 bases, and 6 bases lay between the germline ends. CDR3 length: 14 amino acids. CDR3 in DNA: TGTGCCTGGAGTGGATACACGAACACCGGGGAGCTGTTTTTT. Protein sequence: CAWSGYTNTGELFF.

The chain carries TRBV5-4 and TRBJ1-2; maybe TRBD1 (5 bases). Germline values: CDR1 SGHNT, CDR2 YYREEE (reference sequence). The CDR3 is 14 residues long. Trimming removed 0 bases at V and 4 bases at J, with 10 bases between. CDR3 sequence (DNA): TGTGCCAGCAGCTTGGACAGGCTGCTCTATGGCTACACCTTC. It encodes CASSLDRLLYGYTF.

The chain carries TRBV7-3 and TRBJ1-1; D is possibly TRBD1 (6 bases). The V end was cut by 4 bases, the J end by 5 bases, with 23 bases between. The CDR3 length is 17 residues. CDR1 is SGHTA and CDR2 is FQGTGA in the germline V gene. The CDR3 here is CASSSHQPDGGQTEAFF. The CDR3 DNA reads as TGTGCCAGCAGCTCCCATCAACCGGATGGGGGCCAGACTGAAGCTTTCTTT.

The chain recombines TRBV5-1 with TRBJ2-1; 7 bases agree with TRBD1. In germline, CDR1 is SGHRS, CDR2 YFSETQ. The trim removed 3 bases at V and 3 bases at J, leaving 15 bases unmatched. The CDR3 has 18 amino acids. Written as DNA, the CDR3 is TGCGCCAGCAGCTCAATCCTGAGACAGGGCTGGTACTACAATGAGCAGTTCTTC. It is translated as CASSSILRQGWYYNEQFF.

The chain combines TRBV9 with TRBJ1-3; TRBD1 matches at 8 bases. V shed 4 bases and J 1 base; nucleotides not matched to a gene: 7. Germline V gene sequence: CDR1 SGDLS, CDR2 YYNGEE. The CDR3 is 16 amino acids. The CDR3 DNA reads as TGTGCCAGCAGCCCACGGACAGGGCGTTCTGGAAACACCATATATTTT. The encoded protein is CASSPRTGRSGNTIYF.

The rearrangement uses TRBV11-2 and TRBJ2-7; possibly TRBD2 for D (6 bases). This CDR3 is built from 16 residues. The germline CDR1 and CDR2 sequences are SGHAT and FQNNGV. V lost 7 bases to trimming and J lost 0 bases, with 19 bases between them. As DNA, the CDR3 is TGTGCCAGCACCGCCACGGGCGGGGACGACTCCTACGAGCAGTACTTC. This translates into CASTATGGDDSYEQYF.

The rearrangement links TRBV11-2 to TRBJ2-3, with TRBD1 as a possible D gene (5 bases). Trimming pared 5 bases from V and 4 bases from J, leaving 22 bases between. Germline V gives CDR1 SGHAT, CDR2 FQNNGV. The CDR3 has 17 residues. The CDR3 region has the DNA TGTGCCAGCAGCCTTTTAGGGGCCTTTCACTTCGCAGATACGCAGTATTTT. It encodes CASSLLGAFHFADTQYF.

The gene calls are TRBV11-2 and TRBJ2-7; 7 bases line up with TRBD2. CDR3 length: 15 residues. With 5 bases clipped from V and 6 bases from J, the junction kept 13 bases outside the gene matches. CDR1 and CDR2 (germline): SGHAT, FQNNGV. Here the CDR3 reads CASSPSGRDYSEQYF. CDR3 coding DNA: TGTGCCAGCAGCCCAAGTGGGAGGGATTATTCCGAGCAGTACTTC.

V gene TRBV6-4 combines with J gene TRBJ2-3, with a possible D match to TRBD1 (6 bases). CDR1 is MRHNA and CDR2 is SNTAGT in the germline V gene. V was shortened by 0 bases and J by 3 bases, with 10 bases between the two germline ends. CDR3 length: 15 amino acids. CDR3 DNA sequence: TGTGCCAGCAGTGACTCTGGTAGGGGGACAGATACGCAGTATTTT. It codes for CASSDSGRGTDTQYF.

The chain links TRBV14 to TRBJ1-6, with D perhaps TRBD1 (5 bases). CDR1 SGHDN and CDR2 FVKESK come from the germline V gene. The V gene lost 4 bases and the J gene lost 4 bases, with 11 bases spanning the gap. This CDR3 has 15 residues. CDR3 region: CASSPTVYYNSPLHF. CDR3 nucleotides: TGTGCCAGCAGCCCGACAGTTTATTATAATTCACCCCTCCACTTT.

V usage is TRBV29-1 and J usage is TRBJ2-2; 9 bases map to TRBD1. The CDR3 is 14 amino acids. CDR1 is SQVTM and CDR2 is ANQGSEA in the germline V gene. The CDR3 spells CTPGQGINTGELFF. In DNA, the CDR3 is TGCACACCGGGACAGGGAATCAACACCGGGGAGCTGTTTTTT.

This chain joins TRBV27 and TRBJ2-3, with unresolved D. The CDR3 has 14 amino acids. Germline-derived CDR1 and CDR2 are MNHEY and SMNVEV (reference sequence). Trimming shortened V by 6 bases and J by 1 base, and 11 bases separated the two germline ends. The CDR3 here is CASSSPSGTDTQYF. CDR3 sequence (DNA): TGTGCCAGCAGCTCACCCTCGGGCACAGATACGCAGTATTTT.

The genes are TRBV2 and TRBJ2-7, with 7 positions matching TRBD1. CDR1 and CDR2 from the germline V gene are SNHLY and FYNNEI. Trimming cost V 8 bases and J 2 bases; bases outside gene matches: 6. The CDR3 has 13 amino acids. The CDR3 protein is CASQDRAPYEQYF. The CDR3 DNA reads as TGTGCCAGCCAAGACAGGGCCCCCTACGAGCAGTACTTC.

V gene TRBV6-4 combines with J gene TRBJ2-3; possibly TRBD2 for D (6 bases). Per germline, CDR1 MRHNA and CDR2 SNTAGT. Trimming left V 4 bases short and J 4 bases short, with 15 bases between. This CDR3 comprises 15 residues. CDR3 region: CASSARLGSADTQYF. The CDR3 DNA reads as TGTGCCAGCAGTGCCCGACTAGGGAGTGCAGATACGCAGTATTTT.

V gene TRBV4-1 combines with J gene TRBJ1-2; D not certain. Per germline, CDR1 MGHRA and CDR2 YSYEKL. The V end was cut by 7 bases, the J end by 4 bases, with 16 bases between. The CDR3 runs to 14 residues. The CDR3 reads CASTPIDKLYGYTF. Written as DNA, the CDR3 is TGCGCCAGCACCCCGATTGACAAACTCTATGGCTACACCTTC.

The chain combines TRBV6-1 with TRBJ2-7; 8 positions match TRBD1. This CDR3 is 12 amino acids long. V gave up 9 bases and J gave up 7 bases; unmatched junction bases: 8. Germline V gene data show CDR1 as MNHNS and CDR2 as SASEGT. The CDR3 sequence: CASRTGSGEQYF. The DNA for the CDR3 is TGTGCCAGTCGGACAGGGTCGGGGGAGCAGTACTTC.

V is TRBV4-1 and J is TRBJ1-3, with 8 nucleotides matching TRBD1. Unmatched junction bases numbered 11, after V lost 3 bases and J lost 13 bases. The CDR3 has 14 residues. Germline lookup yields CDR1 MGHRA and CDR2 YSYEKL. The CDR3 nucleotides are TGCGCCAGCAGCCAGCCAGGGGGCCCTCGGGGAATATATTTT. Translating it yields CASSQPGGPRGIYF.

The chain uses TRBV5-1 and TRBJ1-1; 8 nucleotides align to TRBD1. Germline V CDR1 and CDR2: SGHRS, YFSETQ. The CDR3 sequence is 16 residues long. The trim removed 1 base at V and 2 bases at J, leaving 7 bases unmatched. The CDR3 loop reads CASSLTGQVTNTEAFF. DNA of the CDR3: TGCGCCAGCAGCTTGACGGGACAGGTCACCAACACTGAAGCTTTCTTT.